This paragraph covers one T cell receptor (beta chain) sequence. Assay: immunoSEQ multiplex PCR; the TCRdb copy retains only in-frame clones and omits some. The data show fewer than 90,000 clones, with 93% seen just once and about 0.23% held by the top ten. V lost 0 bases and J lost 1, with 9 bases in between. Germline CDR1 and CDR2: LGHNA and YNFKEQ. The CDR3 is 16 residues long. The data are from a study of technical replicates of blood from a handful of donors. The TCR comes from a human donor in good health. The chain combines TRBV4-2 with TRBJ2-2; D is perhaps TRBD2 (5 bases). Sample: T cells isolated from PBMCs. In nucleotides, the CDR3 is TGTGCCAGCAGCCAAGAGCGCGGACTGAACACCGGGGAGCTGTTTTTT. It specifies CASSQERGLNTGELFF.